This paragraph covers one T cell receptor beta chain sequence. Methods used by the authors: Nucleated cell number was recorded as an estimate derived from reference gene primer amplification. Sequenced by immunoSEQ multiplex PCR; TCRdb stores in-frame clones only, minus some. That table supplies the V and J calls and clone size; D and trimming were determined from the DNA. The sample holds hundreds of thousands of clones, about 88% seen once. The entry originates in a study of blood T cell repertoires in COVID-19. Germline V CDR1 and CDR2: KGHSH, LQKENI. V gave up 1 base and J gave up 5 bases; unmatched junction bases: 3. The CDR3 runs 16 residues. The age range of participants was about 18 to 89 years, with residence in approximately 25 US areas.

Sequencing input: PBMCs or T cells enriched from blood (not recorded which). This receptor was identified in a woman aged 18-29 years who had been exposed to COVID-19. The chain has TRBV18 and TRBJ1-6; 9 nucleotides align to TRBD1. Here the CDR3 DNA reads TGTGCCAGCTCACCACGGGGACAGGGCAATAATTCACCCCTCCACTTT. Translating it yields CASSPRGQGNNSPLHF.